The 21 T cell receptor beta chains below all came from one sample that was sequenced in a study of HIV-infected patients and healthy controls. Using its own MiXCR run on the 5' RACE reads, TCRdb lists one record per CDR3 protein. Of about 64,000 distinct CDR3 sequences detected, roughly 21% appear once; the ten largest clones hold approximately 1.5%. Sequencing used CD4+ T cells from blood. The source of these receptors is a human donor in good health.

This clonotype was counted only a few times. The chain links TRBV18 to TRBJ2-2, with 9 bases fitting TRBD1. The CDR3 has 15 amino acids. V lost 5 bases to trimming and J lost 5 bases; unmatched junction nucleotides: 6. Germline values: CDR1 KGHSH, CDR2 LQKENI. CDR3 protein: CASSIGTGRTGELFF. The CDR3 DNA sequence: TGTGCCAGCTCAATTGGGACAGGGCGAACCGGGGAGCTGTTTTTT. The variable domain in full, completed from reference TRBV18 and TRBJ2-2, reads NAGVMQNPRHLVRRRGQEARLRCSPMKGHSHVYWYRQLPEEGLKFMVYLQKENIIDESGMPKERFSAEFPKEGPSILRIQQVVRGDSAAYFCASSIGTGRTGELFFGEGSRLTVL.

The chain is built from TRBV25-1 and TRBJ1-3, with a tentative D call TRBD1 (6 bases). V was shortened by 11 bases and J by 2 bases, with 10 bases between the two germline ends. The germline V gene encodes CDR1 MGHDK and CDR2 SYGVNS. The CDR3 loop spans 12 amino acids. The CDR3 nucleotides are TGTGCCTCAGGGGTGGCTGGAAACACCATATATTTT. Amino acids: CASGVAGNTIYF.

A few counts support this clonotype. The rearrangement joins TRBV6-5 to TRBJ2-2, with TRBD1 matching over 7 bases. The CDR3 loop spans 15 amino acids. V lost 5 bases, J lost 5 bases, and 8 bases stayed unmatched. CDR1 and CDR2 from the germline V gene are MNHEY and SVGAGI. The CDR3: CASSPTGRRTGELFF. CDR3 coding DNA: TGTGCCAGCAGTCCGACAGGGCGGAGGACCGGGGAGCTGTTTTTT.

This clonotype has more than one count but fewer than ten. This chain links TRBV12-3 or TRBV12-4 with TRBJ1-5; D unclear. The CDR3 consists of 12 residues. The V gene lost 2 bases and the J gene lost 6 bases, with 5 bases spanning the gap. The CDR3 coding sequence is TGTGCCAGCAGTTTATTTAGTCAGCCCCAGCATTTT. It yields the protein CASSLFSQPQHF.

The DNA for the CDR3 is TGTGCCAGCTCATATGACAGGGCCTCCTACGAGCAGTACTTC. Amino acid sequence: CASSYDRASYEQYF. The gene calls are TRBV18 and TRBJ2-7, with 7 bases fitting TRBD1. The CDR3 loop spans 14 amino acids. V lost 5 bases to trimming and J lost 0 bases; unmatched junction nucleotides: 4. Germline V CDR1 and CDR2: KGHSH, LQKENI.

The rearrangement links TRBV25-1 to TRBJ2-7; D remains ambiguous. The length of the CDR3 is 10 residues. V gave up 6 bases and J gave up 7 bases, with 7 bases separating them. Germline CDR1 is MGHDK and CDR2 is SYGVNS. CDR3 sequence reads: CASRASEQYF. Here the CDR3 DNA reads TGTGCCAGCAGGGCTTCGGAGCAGTACTTC.

This clonotype was detected ten times or more. The chain couples TRBV4-2 to TRBJ2-7; TRBD2 agrees at 12 bases. J gave up 5 bases and V 4 bases, and 6 bases lay outside the gene matches. Germline V gene sequence: CDR1 LGHNA, CDR2 YNFKEQ. The CDR3 length is 15 residues. The CDR3 loop reads CASSPLAGGRNEQYF. The CDR3 DNA sequence: TGTGCCAGCAGCCCACTAGCGGGAGGCCGGAACGAGCAGTACTTC.

This clonotype is medium-sized within its sample. A read error may account for a junction end that differs from germline. The V gene is TRBV29-1, the J gene TRBJ1-2; D may be TRBD1 (5 bases). Germline CDR1 reads SQVTM; CDR2 reads ANQGSEA. The CDR3 has 11 residues. The CDR3 here is CSLDRNYGYTF. CDR3 DNA sequence: TGCAGCCTTGACAGAAACTATGGCTACACCTTC.

The chain carries TRBV4-3 and TRBJ2-7, with D perhaps matching TRBD1 (6 bases). Germline V gene data show CDR1 as LGHNA and CDR2 as YSLEER. Between the trimmed V and J ends, which lost 3 bases and 2 bases, there was a span of 17 bases. CDR3 length: 16 residues. The CDR3, as DNA: TGCGCCAGCAGCCACGGACTTACAGGGCTAACCTACGAGCAGTACTTC. Its translation is CASSHGLTGLTYEQYF.

The J gene is TRBJ1-5, the V gene TRBV7-9; weak D call: TRBD1 (5 bases). This CDR3 region has 16 residues. V was shortened by 1 base and J by 2 bases, with 12 bases between the two germline ends. Germline V CDR1 and CDR2: SEHNR, FQNEAQ (reference sequence). CDR3 residues: CASSLVGAGGNQPQHF. The DNA for the CDR3 is TGTGCCAGCAGCTTAGTAGGGGCGGGCGGCAATCAGCCCCAGCATTTT.

This clonotype was observed a few times. The J gene is TRBJ1-2, the V gene TRBV7-2; 9 bases match TRBD1. The CDR3 has 16 residues. V gave up 1 base and J gave up 6 bases; unmatched junction bases: 9. Germline V gene lookup returns CDR1 SGHTA and CDR2 FQGNSA. Written as DNA, the CDR3 is TGTGCCAGCAGCTTAGTTTCAGTCGGGACAGGGAATGGCTACACCTTC. It codes for CASSLVSVGTGNGYTF.

This clonotype was picked up many times. The rearrangement links TRBV29-1 to TRBJ1-1; a possible D gene is TRBD1 (5 bases). CDR1 is SQVTM, CDR2 ANQGSEA, per germline. Trimming removed 4 bases from V and 3 bases from J, with 15 bases in between. The CDR3 spans 14 residues. CDR3 protein: CSVVVPGRDTEAFF. For the CDR3, the DNA is TGCAGCGTTGTTGTGCCGGGGCGAGACACTGAAGCTTTCTTT. Based on the CDR3 plus reference TRBV29-1 and TRBJ1-1, the full variable domain is SAVISQKPSRDICQRGTSLTIQCQVDSQVTMMFWYRQQPGQSLTLIATANQGSEATYESGFVIDKFPISRPNLTFSTLTVSNMSPEDSSIYLCSVVVPGRDTEAFFGQGTRLTVV.

There are many counts of this clonotype. The J gene is TRBJ2-5, the V gene TRBV4-1, with 13 bases fitting TRBD2. The trim removed 6 bases at V and 3 bases at J, leaving 4 bases unmatched. Germline assignment: CDR1 MGHRA and CDR2 YSYEKL. The CDR3 is made up of 15 amino acids. The CDR3 coding sequence is TGCGCCAGCAGGCACGGACTAGCGGGAGAAGAGACCCAGTACTTC. Translating gives CASRHGLAGEETQYF.

V usage is TRBV2 and J usage is TRBJ1-5, with a tentative D call TRBD1 (5 bases). Germline loops: CDR1 SNHLY, CDR2 FYNNEI. V was shortened by 11 bases and J by 0 bases, with 11 bases between the two germline ends. This CDR3 has 13 amino acids. Here the CDR3 DNA reads TGTGCCGGTACCGGGGCTAGCAATCAGCCCCAGCATTTT. Its protein is CAGTGASNQPQHF.

As concerns this clonotype: This could be a read error, since a much larger clone is one nucleotide away. The missing conserved phenylalanine or tryptophan at the end of this CDR3 makes a read error likely. CDR3 in DNA: TGCAGCGTTAAGCGAGGGACAGGGGTGAACGAGCAGTACTAC. This encodes CSVKRGTGVNEQYY. The rearrangement links TRBV29-1 to TRBJ2-7; 10 positions agree with TRBD1. CDR3 length: 14 residues. Losses at the gene ends were 5 bases for V and 5 bases for J; bases not matched to a gene: 9. Germline V lookup: CDR1 SQVTM, CDR2 ANQGSEA.

This clonotype showed up many times. The rearrangement links TRBV20-1 to TRBJ2-1; D not resolved. This CDR3 has 10 residues. Germline-derived CDR1 and CDR2 are DFQATT and SNEGSKA (reference sequence). V was shortened by 5 bases and J by 10 bases, with 9 bases between the two germline ends. In nucleotides, the CDR3 is TGCAGTGCTCCTCTACAGGAGCAGTTCTTC. Encoded protein: CSAPLQEQFF.

Ten or more counts support this clonotype. V and J are TRBV29-1 and TRBJ2-1; D is possibly TRBD2 (5 bases). Trimming removed 7 bases at V and 4 bases at J, with 8 bases between. The length of the CDR3 is 11 residues. Germline lookup yields CDR1 SQVTM and CDR2 ANQGSEA. CDR3 sequence (DNA): TGCAGCGCGGACTTGTACAATGAGCAGTTCTTC. It specifies CSADLYNEQFF.

This clonotype occurred many times. V gene TRBV5-1 combines with J gene TRBJ2-6; D is undetermined. V lost 0 bases to trimming and J lost 1 base, with 8 bases between them. The germline gives CDR1 SGHRS, CDR2 YFSETQ. The CDR3 covers 16 residues. The CDR3 region has the DNA TGCGCCAGCAGCTTGGGTGCGTCTTCTGGGGCCAACGTCCTGACTTTC. It yields the protein CASSLGASSGANVLTF.

This chain uses TRBV7-8 with TRBJ2-3; no definite D call. This CDR3 contains 13 residues. V was shortened by 4 bases and J by 0 bases, with 5 bases between the two germline ends. The V gene's germline CDR1 is SGHVS and CDR2 FQNEAQ. This CDR3 reads CASSSYSTDTQYF. For the CDR3, the DNA is TGTGCCAGCAGCTCCTACAGCACAGATACGCAGTATTTT.

This clonotype was detected only a few times. V gene TRBV18 combines with J gene TRBJ1-2; D unresolved. Germline assignment: CDR1 KGHSH and CDR2 LQKENI. The CDR3 is made up of 13 amino acids. Trimming cost V 2 bases and J 1 base, with 5 bases left between them. The CDR3 spells CASSPTVNYGYTF. The CDR3 DNA reads as TGTGCCAGCTCACCAACCGTTAACTATGGCTACACCTTC.

This clonotype was detected a few times. The rearrangement links TRBV7-6 to TRBJ2-1, with TRBD2 matching 9 bases. CDR3 length equals 16 residues. Germline V gives CDR1 SGHVS, CDR2 FNYEAQ. Germline trimming cut 0 bases from V and 8 bases from J; bases unmatched to any gene: 8. The CDR3 region is CASSLAPTSGLHEQFF. The CDR3 DNA follows: TGTGCCAGCAGCTTAGCCCCCACTAGCGGGCTGCATGAGCAGTTCTTC.